The sequence of this T cell receptor (beta chain) was determined in a study of T-cell memory formation after mild COVID-19. Whole-study context: Largely donor-specific sequence clusters came from two donors.

Researchers used 5'RACE with constant-segment primers to make TCR alpha and TCR beta cDNA libraries that carry sample barcodes and UMIs. TCRdb called the 5' RACE reads again in MiXCR, with one record for every CDR3 protein. The data contain roughly 620,000 distinct CDR3 sequences, 15% to 20% of them seen just once; the ten biggest clones take up around 12%. Study outcomes and limitations: Within pre-infection memory, some responding clones were found, suggesting cross-reactive memory joined. Among contracting clones, CD4+ were mainly CM/EM and CD8+ enriched in EMRA.

This clonotype was seen a handful of times. Antigen specificity is unknown. Germline V gives CDR1 SGHVS, CDR2 FQNEAQ. After removal of 5 bases from V and 5 bases from J, the junction contained 8 bases not matched to a gene. The CDR3 sequence is 15 residues long. The chain is built from TRBV7-8 and TRBJ1-5; TRBD1 matches at 8 bases. The clonotype comes from an adult woman who had mild COVID-19 (a few samples of this study predate the infection). Cell type and time point are not known. The sequencing sample was made of PBMCs or a T cell subset sorted from them (not recorded which). In DNA form, the CDR3 reads TGTGCCAGCAGCGGACGGACAGGGCCGTATCAGCCCCAGCATTTT. It translates to CASSGRTGPYQPQHF.